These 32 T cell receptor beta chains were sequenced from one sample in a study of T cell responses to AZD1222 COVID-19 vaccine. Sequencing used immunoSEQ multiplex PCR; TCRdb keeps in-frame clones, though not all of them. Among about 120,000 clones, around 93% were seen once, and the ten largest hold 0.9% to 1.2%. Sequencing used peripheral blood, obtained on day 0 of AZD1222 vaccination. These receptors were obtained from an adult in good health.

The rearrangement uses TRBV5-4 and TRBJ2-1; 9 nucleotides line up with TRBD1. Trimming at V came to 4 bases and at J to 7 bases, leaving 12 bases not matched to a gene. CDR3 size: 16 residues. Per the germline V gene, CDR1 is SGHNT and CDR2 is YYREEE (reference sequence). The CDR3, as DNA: TGTGCCAGCAGCCCAATAAGGGACAGGGTAGGGAATGAGCAGTTCTTC. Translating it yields CASSPIRDRVGNEQFF.

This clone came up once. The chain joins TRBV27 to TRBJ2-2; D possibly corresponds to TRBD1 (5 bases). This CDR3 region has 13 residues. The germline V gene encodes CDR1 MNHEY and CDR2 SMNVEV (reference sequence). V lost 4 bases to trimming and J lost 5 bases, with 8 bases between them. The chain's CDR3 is CASSSRGTGELFF. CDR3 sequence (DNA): TGTGCCAGCAGTTCAAGGGGTACCGGGGAGCTGTTTTTT.

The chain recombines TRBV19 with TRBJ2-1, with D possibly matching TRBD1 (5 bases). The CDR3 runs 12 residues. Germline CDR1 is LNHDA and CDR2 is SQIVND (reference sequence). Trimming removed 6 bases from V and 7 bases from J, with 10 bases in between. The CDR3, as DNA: TGTGCCAGTAGGCGCCAGGGAAATGAGCAGTTCTTC. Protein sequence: CASRRQGNEQFF.

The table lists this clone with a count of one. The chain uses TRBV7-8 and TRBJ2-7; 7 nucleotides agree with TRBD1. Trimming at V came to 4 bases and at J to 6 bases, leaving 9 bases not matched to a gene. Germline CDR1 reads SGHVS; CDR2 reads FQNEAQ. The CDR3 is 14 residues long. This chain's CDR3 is CASSSQGDAGEQYF. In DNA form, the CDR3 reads TGTGCCAGCAGCTCTCAGGGGGATGCAGGCGAGCAGTACTTC.

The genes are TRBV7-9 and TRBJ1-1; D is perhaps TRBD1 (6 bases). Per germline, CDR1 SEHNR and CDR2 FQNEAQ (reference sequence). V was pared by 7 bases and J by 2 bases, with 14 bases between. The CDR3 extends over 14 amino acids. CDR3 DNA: TGTGCCAGCACCCACAGGGATAGAAACACTGAAGCTTTCTTT. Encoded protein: CASTHRDRNTEAFF.

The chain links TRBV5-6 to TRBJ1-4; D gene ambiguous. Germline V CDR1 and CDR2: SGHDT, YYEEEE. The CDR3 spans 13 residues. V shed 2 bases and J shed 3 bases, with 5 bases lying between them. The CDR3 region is CASSLRANEKLFF. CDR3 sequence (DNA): TGTGCCAGCAGCTTAAGGGCTAATGAAAAACTGTTTTTT.

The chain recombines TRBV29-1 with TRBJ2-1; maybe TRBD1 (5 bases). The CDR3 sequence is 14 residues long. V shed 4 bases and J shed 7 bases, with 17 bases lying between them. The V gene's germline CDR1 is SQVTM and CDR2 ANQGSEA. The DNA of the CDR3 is TGCAGCGTTGGGGGCAGCTTTCCGGTAAATGAGCAGTTCTTC. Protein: CSVGGSFPVNEQFF.

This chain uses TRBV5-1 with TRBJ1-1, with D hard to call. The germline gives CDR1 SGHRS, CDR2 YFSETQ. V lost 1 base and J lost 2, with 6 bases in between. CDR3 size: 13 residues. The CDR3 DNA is TGCGCCAGCAGCTTGAATCGAAACACTGAAGCTTTCTTT. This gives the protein CASSLNRNTEAFF.

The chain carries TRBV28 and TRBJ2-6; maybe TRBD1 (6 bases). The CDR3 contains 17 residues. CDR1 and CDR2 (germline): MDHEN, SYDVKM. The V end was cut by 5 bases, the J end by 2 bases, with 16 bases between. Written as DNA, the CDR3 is TGTGCCAGCAGTGGGGGCCGACCGGGAACTGGGGCCAACGTCCTGACTTTC. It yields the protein CASSGGRPGTGANVLTF.

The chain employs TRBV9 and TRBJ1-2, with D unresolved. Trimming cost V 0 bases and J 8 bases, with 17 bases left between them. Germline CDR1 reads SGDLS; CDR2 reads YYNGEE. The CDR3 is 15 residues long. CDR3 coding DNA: TGTGCCAGCAGCGTAGGGGATGACGGAGGCAGGGGCTACACCTTC. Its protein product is CASSVGDDGGRGYTF.

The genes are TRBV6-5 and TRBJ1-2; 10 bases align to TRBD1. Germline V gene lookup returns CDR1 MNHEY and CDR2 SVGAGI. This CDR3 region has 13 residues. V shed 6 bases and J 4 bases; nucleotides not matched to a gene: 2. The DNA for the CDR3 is TGTGCCAGCAGGCGGACAGGGGGCTATGGCTACACCTTC. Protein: CASRRTGGYGYTF.

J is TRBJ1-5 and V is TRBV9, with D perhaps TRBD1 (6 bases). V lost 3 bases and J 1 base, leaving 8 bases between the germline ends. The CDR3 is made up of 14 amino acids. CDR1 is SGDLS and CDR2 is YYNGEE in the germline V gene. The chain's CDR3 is CASSEGDSNQPQHF. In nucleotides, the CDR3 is TGTGCCAGCAGCGAGGGGGACAGCAATCAGCCCCAGCATTTT.

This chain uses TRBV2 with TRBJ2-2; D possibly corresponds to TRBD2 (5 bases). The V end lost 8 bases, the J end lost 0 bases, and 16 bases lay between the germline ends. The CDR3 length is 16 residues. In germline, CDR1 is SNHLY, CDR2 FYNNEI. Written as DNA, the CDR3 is TGTGCCAGCCTCAGGACTCGAGCGACGAACACCGGGGAGCTGTTTTTT. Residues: CASLRTRATNTGELFF.

CDR3: CASSIRGIDTEAFF. The CDR3 coding sequence is TGTGCCAGTAGTATTAGGGGAATAGACACTGAAGCTTTCTTT. The chain recombines TRBV19 with TRBJ1-1, with D perhaps TRBD1 (5 bases). CDR1 and CDR2 (germline): LNHDA, SQIVND (reference sequence). The V end was cut by 3 bases, the J end by 3 bases, with 11 bases between. The CDR3 runs to 14 residues.

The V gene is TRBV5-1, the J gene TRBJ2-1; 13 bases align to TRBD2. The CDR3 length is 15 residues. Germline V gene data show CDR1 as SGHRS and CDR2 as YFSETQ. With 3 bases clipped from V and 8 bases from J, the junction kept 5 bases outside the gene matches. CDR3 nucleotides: TGCGCCAGCAGCTGGACTAGCGGGAGTGGCTATGAGCAGTTCTTC. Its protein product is CASSWTSGSGYEQFF.

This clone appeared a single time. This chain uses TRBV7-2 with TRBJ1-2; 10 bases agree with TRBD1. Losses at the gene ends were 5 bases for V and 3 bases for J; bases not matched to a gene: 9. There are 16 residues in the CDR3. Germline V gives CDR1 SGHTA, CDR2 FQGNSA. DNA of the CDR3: TGTGCCAGCAGCAGACAGGGGGCGCGTTTGGACTATGGCTACACCTTC. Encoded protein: CASSRQGARLDYGYTF. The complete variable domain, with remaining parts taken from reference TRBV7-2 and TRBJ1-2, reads GAGVSQSPSNKVTEKGKDVELRCDPISGHTALYWYRQSLGQGLEFLIYFQGNSAPDKSGLPSDRFSAERTGGSVSTLTIQRTQQEDSAVYLCASSRQGARLDYGYTFGSGTRLTVV.

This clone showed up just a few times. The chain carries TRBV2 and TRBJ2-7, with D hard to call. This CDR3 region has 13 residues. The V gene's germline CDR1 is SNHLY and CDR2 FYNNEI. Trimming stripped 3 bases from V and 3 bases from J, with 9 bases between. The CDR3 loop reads CASSEGFRYEQYF. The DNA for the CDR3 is TGTGCCAGCAGTGAGGGCTTCCGCTACGAGCAGTACTTC. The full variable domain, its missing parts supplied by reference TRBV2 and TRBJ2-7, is EPEVTQTPSHQVTQMGQEVILRCVPISNHLYFYWYRQILGQKVEFLVSFYNNEISEKSEIFDDQFSVERPDGSNFTLKIRSTKLEDSAMYFCASSEGFRYEQYFGPGTRLTVT.

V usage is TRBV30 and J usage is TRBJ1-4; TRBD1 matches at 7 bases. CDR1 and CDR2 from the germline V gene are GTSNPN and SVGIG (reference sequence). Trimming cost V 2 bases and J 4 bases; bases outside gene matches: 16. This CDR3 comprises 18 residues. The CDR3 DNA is TGTGCCTGGAGTTCAGACCCCGGGACAGACACCTTTAATGAAAAACTGTTTTTT. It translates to CAWSSDPGTDTFNEKLFF.

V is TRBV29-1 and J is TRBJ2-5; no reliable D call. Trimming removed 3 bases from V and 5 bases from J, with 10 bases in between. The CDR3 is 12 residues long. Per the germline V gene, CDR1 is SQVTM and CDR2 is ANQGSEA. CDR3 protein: CSVDQSRETQYF. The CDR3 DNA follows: TGCAGCGTTGATCAGTCCCGGGAGACCCAGTACTTC.

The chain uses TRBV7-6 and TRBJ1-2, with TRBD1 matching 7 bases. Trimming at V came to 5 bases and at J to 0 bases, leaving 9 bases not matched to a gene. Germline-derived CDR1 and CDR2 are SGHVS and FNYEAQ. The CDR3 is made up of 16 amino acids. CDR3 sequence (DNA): TGTGCCAGCAGCCCGCGACAGGGCCTGACTAACTATGGCTACACCTTC. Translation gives CASSPRQGLTNYGYTF.

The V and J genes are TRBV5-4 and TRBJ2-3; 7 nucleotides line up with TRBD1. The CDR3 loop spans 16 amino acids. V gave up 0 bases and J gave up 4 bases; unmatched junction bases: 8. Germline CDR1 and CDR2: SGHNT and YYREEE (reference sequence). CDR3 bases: TGTGCCAGCAGCTTGGGGGAAGCGACAGGGCCAGATACGCAGTATTTT. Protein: CASSLGEATGPDTQYF.

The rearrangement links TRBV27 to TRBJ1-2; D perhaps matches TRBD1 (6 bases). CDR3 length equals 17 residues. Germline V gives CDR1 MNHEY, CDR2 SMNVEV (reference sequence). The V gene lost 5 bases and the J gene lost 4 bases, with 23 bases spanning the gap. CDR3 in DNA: TGTGCCAGCAGTAGCAAGGGGGGGCGGGGTCGCATCTATGGCTACACCTTC. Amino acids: CASSSKGGRGRIYGYTF.

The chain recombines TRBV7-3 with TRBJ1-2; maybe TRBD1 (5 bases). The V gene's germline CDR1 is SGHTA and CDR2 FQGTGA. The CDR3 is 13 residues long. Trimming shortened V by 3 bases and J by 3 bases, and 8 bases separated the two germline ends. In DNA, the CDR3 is TGTGCCAGCAGCTTGGGACCGTACTATGGCTACACCTTC. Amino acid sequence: CASSLGPYYGYTF.

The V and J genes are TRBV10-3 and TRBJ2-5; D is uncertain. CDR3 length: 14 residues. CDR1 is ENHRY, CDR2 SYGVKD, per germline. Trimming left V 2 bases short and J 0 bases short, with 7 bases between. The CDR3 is CAISENPYQETQYF. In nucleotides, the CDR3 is TGTGCCATCAGTGAGAACCCCTACCAAGAGACCCAGTACTTC.

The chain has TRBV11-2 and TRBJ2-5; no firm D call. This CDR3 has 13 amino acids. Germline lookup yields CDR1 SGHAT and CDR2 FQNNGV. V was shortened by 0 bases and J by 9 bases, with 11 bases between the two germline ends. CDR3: CASSLDPLRAQYF. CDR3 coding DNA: TGTGCCAGCAGCTTAGACCCCCTTAGGGCCCAGTACTTC. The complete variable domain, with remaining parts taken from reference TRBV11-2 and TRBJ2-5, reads EAGVAQSPRYKIIEKRQSVAFWCNPISGHATLYWYQQILGQGPKLLIQFQNNGVVDDSQLPKDRFSAERLKGVDSTLKIQPAKLEDSAVYLCASSLDPLRAQYFGPGTRLLVL.

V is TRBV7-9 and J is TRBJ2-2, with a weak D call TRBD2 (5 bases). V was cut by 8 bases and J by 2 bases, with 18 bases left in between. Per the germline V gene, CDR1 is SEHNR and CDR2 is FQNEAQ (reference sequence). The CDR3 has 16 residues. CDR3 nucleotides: TGTGCCAGCCTCGGCCCGGGGAGTCGAAACACCGGGGAGCTGTTTTTT. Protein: CASLGPGSRNTGELFF.

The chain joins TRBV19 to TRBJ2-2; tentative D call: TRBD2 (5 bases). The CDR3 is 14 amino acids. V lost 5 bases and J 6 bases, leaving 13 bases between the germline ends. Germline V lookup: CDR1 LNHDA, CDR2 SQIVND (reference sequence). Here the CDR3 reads CASSPSGGPGELFF. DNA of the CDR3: TGTGCCAGTAGTCCGAGCGGCGGCCCCGGGGAGCTGTTTTTT.

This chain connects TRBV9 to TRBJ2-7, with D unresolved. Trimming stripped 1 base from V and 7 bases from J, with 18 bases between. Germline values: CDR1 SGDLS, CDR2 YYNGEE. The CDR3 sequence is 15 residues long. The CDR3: CASSVYPGVGWEQYF. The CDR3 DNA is TGTGCCAGCAGCGTATATCCTGGGGTGGGTTGGGAGCAGTACTTC. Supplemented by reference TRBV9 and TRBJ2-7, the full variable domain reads DSGVTQTPKHLITATGQRVTLRCSPRSGDLSVYWYQQSLDQGLQFLIQYYNGEERAKGNILERFSAQQFPDLHSELNLSSLELGDSALYFCASSVYPGVGWEQYFGPGTRLTVT.

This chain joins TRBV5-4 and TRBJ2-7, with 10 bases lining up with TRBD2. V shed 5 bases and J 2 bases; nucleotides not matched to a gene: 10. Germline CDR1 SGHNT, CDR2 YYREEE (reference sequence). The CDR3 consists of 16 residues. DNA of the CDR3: TGTGCCAGCAGAAGGACCGGGACTAGCGATACCTACGAGCAGTACTTC. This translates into CASRRTGTSDTYEQYF.

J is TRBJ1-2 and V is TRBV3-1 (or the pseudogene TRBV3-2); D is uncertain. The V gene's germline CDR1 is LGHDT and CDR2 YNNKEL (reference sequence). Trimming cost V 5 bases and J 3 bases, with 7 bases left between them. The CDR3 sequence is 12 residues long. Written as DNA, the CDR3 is TGTGCCAGCAGCAAATTGGACTATGGCTACACCTTC. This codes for CASSKLDYGYTF.

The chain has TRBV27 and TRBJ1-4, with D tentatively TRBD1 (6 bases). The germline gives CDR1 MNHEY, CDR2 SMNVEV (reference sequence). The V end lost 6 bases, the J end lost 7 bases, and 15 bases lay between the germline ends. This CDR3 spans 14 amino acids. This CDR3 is CASSPGRGTEKLFF. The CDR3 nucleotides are TGTGCCAGCAGCCCTGGGAGGGGGACTGAAAAACTGTTTTTT.

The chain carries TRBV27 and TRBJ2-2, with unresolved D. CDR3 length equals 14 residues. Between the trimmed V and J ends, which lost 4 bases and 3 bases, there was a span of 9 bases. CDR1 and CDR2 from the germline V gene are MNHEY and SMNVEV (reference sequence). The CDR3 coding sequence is TGTGCCAGCAGTTCCGGCCCCTACACCGGGGAGCTGTTTTTT. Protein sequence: CASSSGPYTGELFF.